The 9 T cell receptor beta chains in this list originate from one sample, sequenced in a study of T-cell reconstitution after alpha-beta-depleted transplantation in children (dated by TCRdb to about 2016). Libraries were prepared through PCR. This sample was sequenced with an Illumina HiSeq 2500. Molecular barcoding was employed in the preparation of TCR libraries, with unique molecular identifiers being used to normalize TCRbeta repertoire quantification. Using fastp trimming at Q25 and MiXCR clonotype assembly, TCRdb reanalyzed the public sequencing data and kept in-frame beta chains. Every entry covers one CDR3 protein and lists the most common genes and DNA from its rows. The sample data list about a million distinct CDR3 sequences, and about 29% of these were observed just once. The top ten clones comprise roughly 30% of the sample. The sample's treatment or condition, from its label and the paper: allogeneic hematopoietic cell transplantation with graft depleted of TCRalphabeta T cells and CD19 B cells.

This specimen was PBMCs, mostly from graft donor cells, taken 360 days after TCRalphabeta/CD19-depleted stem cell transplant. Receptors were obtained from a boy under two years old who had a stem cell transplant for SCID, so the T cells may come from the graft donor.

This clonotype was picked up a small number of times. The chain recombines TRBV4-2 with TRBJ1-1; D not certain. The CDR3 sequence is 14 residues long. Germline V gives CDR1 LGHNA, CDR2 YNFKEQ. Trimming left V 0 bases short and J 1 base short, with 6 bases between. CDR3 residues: CASSQDVKNTEAFF. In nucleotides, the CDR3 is TGTGCCAGCAGCCAAGATGTGAAGAACACTGAAGCTTTCTTT.

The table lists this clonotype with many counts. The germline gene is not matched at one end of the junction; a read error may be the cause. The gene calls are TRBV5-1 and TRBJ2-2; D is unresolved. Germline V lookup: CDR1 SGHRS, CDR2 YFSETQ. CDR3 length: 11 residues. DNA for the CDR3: TGTGCCAGCAGTTTCGCCGGGGAGCTGTTTTTT. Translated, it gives CASSFAGELFF.

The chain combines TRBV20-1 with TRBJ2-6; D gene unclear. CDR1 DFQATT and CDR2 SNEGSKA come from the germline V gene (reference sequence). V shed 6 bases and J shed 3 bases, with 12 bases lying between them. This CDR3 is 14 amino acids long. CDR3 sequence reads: CSAPPQFGANVLTF. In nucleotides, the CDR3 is TGCAGTGCCCCCCCGCAATTTGGGGCCAACGTCCTGACTTTC.

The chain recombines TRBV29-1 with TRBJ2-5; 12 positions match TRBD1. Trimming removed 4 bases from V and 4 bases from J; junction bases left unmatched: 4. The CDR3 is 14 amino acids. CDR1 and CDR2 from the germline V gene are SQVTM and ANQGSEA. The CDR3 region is CSVGGQGARETQYF. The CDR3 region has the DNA TGCAGCGTTGGGGGACAGGGGGCCAGAGAGACCCAGTACTTC.

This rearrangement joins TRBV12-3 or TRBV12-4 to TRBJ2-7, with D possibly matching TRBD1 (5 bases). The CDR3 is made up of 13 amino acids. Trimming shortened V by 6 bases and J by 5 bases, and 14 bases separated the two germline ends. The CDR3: CASRLQDTDEQYF. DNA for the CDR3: TGTGCCAGCAGACTGCAGGACACCGACGAGCAGTACTTC.

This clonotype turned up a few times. The CDR3 spells CAISESKGSYEQYF. In nucleotides, the CDR3 is TGTGCCATCAGTGAGTCGAAGGGTTCCTACGAGCAGTACTTC. This rearrangement joins TRBV10-3 to TRBJ2-7, with unresolved D. Germline V CDR1 and CDR2: ENHRY, SYGVKD. V shed 0 bases and J shed 1 base, with 7 bases lying between them. The CDR3 length is 14 residues.

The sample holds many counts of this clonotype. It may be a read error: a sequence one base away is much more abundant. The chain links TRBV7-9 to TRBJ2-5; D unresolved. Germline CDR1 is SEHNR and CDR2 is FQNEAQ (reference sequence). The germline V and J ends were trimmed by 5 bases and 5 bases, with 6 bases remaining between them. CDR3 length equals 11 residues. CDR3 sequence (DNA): TGTGCCAGCAGCCCCCTGGAGACCCAGTACTTC. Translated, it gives CASSPLETQYF.

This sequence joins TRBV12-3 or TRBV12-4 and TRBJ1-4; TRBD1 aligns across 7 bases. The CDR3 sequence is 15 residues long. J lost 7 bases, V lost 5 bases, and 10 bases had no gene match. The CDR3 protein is CASSRPGQRGEKLFF. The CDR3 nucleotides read TGTGCCAGCAGTCGACCGGGACAGCGGGGTGAAAAACTGTTTTTT.

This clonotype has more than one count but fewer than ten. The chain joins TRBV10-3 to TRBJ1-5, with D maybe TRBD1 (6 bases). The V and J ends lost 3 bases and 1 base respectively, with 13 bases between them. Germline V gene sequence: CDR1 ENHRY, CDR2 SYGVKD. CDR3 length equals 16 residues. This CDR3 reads CAISERTATSNQPQHF. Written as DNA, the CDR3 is TGTGCCATCAGTGAACGGACAGCCACGAGCAATCAGCCCCAGCATTTT.